The source of this T cell receptor (beta chain) is a study of blood T cell repertoires in COVID-19. Study-wide background: Some COVID-19 samples were acute and others convalescent; all came from the United States, Italy and Spain. The analysed material was cDNA or gDNA that came from T cells, B-cell-depleted T cells, or PBMCs.

Original data processing: Quantification of nucleated cells was approximated via reference gene primer amplification. Repertoires were generated with immunoSEQ multiplex PCR, while TCRdb's copy carries only in-frame clones and drops some. The V and J calls and clone size were taken over from that table, and D and trimming were inferred from the DNA. Of 200,000 or so clones listed, roughly 79% were seen once; the top ten hold 6.9%. This CDR3 is built from 16 residues. Per germline, CDR1 SGHKS and CDR2 YYEKEE (reference sequence). The germline V and J ends were trimmed by 5 bases and 0 bases, with 15 bases remaining between them.

The specimen was peripheral blood. The TCR originated in a human donor with acute or convalescent COVID-19. The donor label of this sample is uncertain. The chain is built from TRBV5-5 and TRBJ2-1; maybe TRBD2 (6 bases). CDR3 residues: CASRPRIGSSYNEQFF. CDR3 bases: TGTGCCAGCAGGCCGAGGATCGGGAGCTCCTACAATGAGCAGTTCTTC.